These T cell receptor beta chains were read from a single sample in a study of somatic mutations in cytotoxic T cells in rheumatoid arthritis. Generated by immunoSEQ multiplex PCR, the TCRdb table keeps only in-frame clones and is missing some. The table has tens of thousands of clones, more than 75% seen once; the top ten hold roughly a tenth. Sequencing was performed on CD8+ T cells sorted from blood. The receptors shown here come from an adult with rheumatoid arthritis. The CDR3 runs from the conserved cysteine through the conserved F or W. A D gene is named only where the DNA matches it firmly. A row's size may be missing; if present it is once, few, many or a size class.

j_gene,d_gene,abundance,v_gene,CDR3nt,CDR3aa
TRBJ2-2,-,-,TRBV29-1,TGCAGCGTTCGAACCGCTAACACCGGGGAGCTGTTTTTT,CSVRTANTGELFF
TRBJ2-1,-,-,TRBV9,TGTGCCAGCAGCGTAGTGGGGTGGGGCTACAATGAGCAGTTCTTC,CASSVVGWGYNEQFF
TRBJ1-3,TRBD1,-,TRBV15,TGTGCCACCAGCAGAAGTGGGACAGGATTGGGTGGAAACACCATATATTTT,CATSRSGTGLGGNTIYF
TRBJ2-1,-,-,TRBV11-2,TGTGCCAGCAGCCCAGAGAGAGACAATGAGCAGTTCTTC,CASSPERDNEQFF
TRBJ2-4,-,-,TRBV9,TGTGCCAGCAGCGACCAGGAGGAGATCCGCGAAAACATTCAGTACTTC,CASSDQEEIRENIQYF
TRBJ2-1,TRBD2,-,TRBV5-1,TGCGCCAGCAGCGTGACTAGCGGGGGTCACAATGAGCAGTTCTTC,CASSVTSGGHNEQFF
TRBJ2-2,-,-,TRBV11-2,TGTGCCAGCAGTCGACGCGGGAACACCGGGGAGCTGTTTTTT,CASSRRGNTGELFF
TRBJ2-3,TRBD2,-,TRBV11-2,TGTGCCAGCAGCCCCTATCCGACTAGCGGAACAGATACGCAGTATTTT,CASSPYPTSGTDTQYF
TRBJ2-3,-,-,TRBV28,TGTGCCAGCAGTTTAATCGGCCGGGCGGAAACAGATACGCAGTATTTT,CASSLIGRAETDTQYF
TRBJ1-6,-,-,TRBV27,TGTGCCAGCAGTAGCAGGGTGAGGAATTCACCCCTCCACTTT,CASSSRVRNSPLHF
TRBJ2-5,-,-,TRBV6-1,TGTGCCAGCAGGGTCGAGGGCTACCAAGAGACCCAGTACTTC,CASRVEGYQETQYF
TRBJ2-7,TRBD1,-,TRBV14,TGTGCCAGCAGCCTCTATTTAGGGACAGGCTCCTACGAGCAGTACTTC,CASSLYLGTGSYEQYF
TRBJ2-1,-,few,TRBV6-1,TGTGCCAGCAGTGAAGCCACACAGTTTTACAATGAGCAGTTCTTC,CASSEATQFYNEQFF
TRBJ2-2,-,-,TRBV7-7,TGTGCTAGCAGCTTGGCGGGCCCCACTCTCCACGGGGCCGGGGAGCTGTTTTTT,CASSLAGPTLHGAGELFF
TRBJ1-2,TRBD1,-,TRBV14,TGTGCCAGCAGCCAAGATAGGCCGTGGACAGGTGAAAACTATGGCTACACCTTC,CASSQDRPWTGENYGYTF
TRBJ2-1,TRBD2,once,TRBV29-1,TGCAGCGTTGAAGGCGGGGGGGCCAATAATGAGCAGTTCTTC,CSVEGGGANNEQFF
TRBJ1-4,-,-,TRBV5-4,TGTGCCAGCAGCGGGGGGGAAGACCTTAATGAAAAACTGTTTTTT,CASSGGEDLNEKLFF
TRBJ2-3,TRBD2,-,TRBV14,TGTGCCAGCAGCCAAGACGTTTCGCCCAGCGGGAGGGCCGTCACAGATACGCAGTATTTT,CASSQDVSPSGRAVTDTQYF
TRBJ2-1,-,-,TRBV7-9,TGTGCCAGCAGCACTACCCTAGTAACCAATTCCTACAATGAGCAGTTCTTC,CASSTTLVTNSYNEQFF
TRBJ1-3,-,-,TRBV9,TGTGCCAGCAGCGTAGAGTCCCACTCTGGAAACACCATATATTTT,CASSVESHSGNTIYF
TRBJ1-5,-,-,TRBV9,TGTACCAGCAGCGCTCAGGGAAATCAGCCCCAGCATTTT,CTSSAQGNQPQHF
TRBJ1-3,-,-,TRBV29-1,TGCAGCGTTGTAGTGATCTCTGGAAACACCATATATTTT,CSVVVISGNTIYF
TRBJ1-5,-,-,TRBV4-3,TGCGCCAGCAGCCAAGATTTCACAGGCTATCAGCCCCAGCATTTT,CASSQDFTGYQPQHF
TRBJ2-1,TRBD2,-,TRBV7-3,TGTGCCAGCAGCTTAAGCGGCGGGAGTGCCTACAATGAGCAGTTCTTC,CASSLSGGSAYNEQFF
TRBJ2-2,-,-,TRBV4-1,TGCGCCAGCAGCCACAAGCCAGCCGCGAACACCGGGGAGCTGTTTTTT,CASSHKPAANTGELFF
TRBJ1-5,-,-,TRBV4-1,TGCGCCAGCAGCCAAGAAAGGGGACTCGGGGGGATTCAGCCCCAGCATTTT,CASSQERGLGGIQPQHF
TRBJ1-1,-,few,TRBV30,TGTGCCTGGAGTTTCTCCTTAGGGGTCGACACTGAAGCTTTCTTT,CAWSFSLGVDTEAFF
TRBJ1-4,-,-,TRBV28,TGTGCCAGCAGTTCCAGGCTAGGAGGAGGTGAAAAACTGTTTTTT,CASSSRLGGGEKLFF
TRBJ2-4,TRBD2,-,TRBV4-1,TGCGCCAGCAGCCTACGGTCGTCTAGCGGGAGAGGAGACATTCAGTACTTC,CASSLRSSSGRGDIQYF
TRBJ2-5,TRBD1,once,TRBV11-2,TGTGCCAGCAGCTCCGGGGACAGGGCGAAAGAGACCCAGTACTTC,CASSSGDRAKETQYF
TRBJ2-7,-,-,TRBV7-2,TGTGCCAGCAGCTCTGGGCCTTCCTACGAGCAGTACTTC,CASSSGPSYEQYF
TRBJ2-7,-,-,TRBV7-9,TGTGCCATCCAACTAGGTAGCTCCTACGAGCAGTACTTC,CAIQLGSSYEQYF
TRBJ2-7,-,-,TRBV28,TGTGCCAGCAGTTTAATAGGGGACGGGGTCGGACACGAGCAGTACTTC,CASSLIGDGVGHEQYF
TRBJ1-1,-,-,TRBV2,TGTGCCAGCAGTGATAATCCTATCGGGGCGTTGAGCACTGAAGCTTTCTTT,CASSDNPIGALSTEAFF
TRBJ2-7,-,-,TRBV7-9,TGTGCCAGCAGCTTAGAGGCGCGGACTGAGTACTTC,CASSLEARTEYF